The 2 T cell receptor beta chains given below trace back to one sample, sequenced in a study of blood T cell repertoires in COVID-19. Clones were read by immunoSEQ multiplex PCR, and TCRdb kept only the in-frame ones, dropping some. The profile shows 130,000 to 150,000 clones, over 75% of them singletons. The material sequenced was peripheral blood. The receptor set was obtained from a man aged 55 to 70 with active or convalescent COVID-19.

The chain has TRBV7-3 and TRBJ2-1; 7 bases are shared with TRBD1. The V gene's germline CDR1 is SGHTA and CDR2 FQGTGA. V shed 2 bases and J 4 bases; nucleotides not matched to a gene: 2. The length of the CDR3 is 14 residues. CDR3 bases: TGTGCCAGCAGCTTATCGACAGGGTACAATGAGCAGTTCTTC. Translating it yields CASSLSTGYNEQFF.

This clone has a single count. The genes are TRBV16 and TRBJ1-1; D uncertain. CDR1 is KGHSY and CDR2 is FQNENV in the germline V gene. CDR3 size: 15 residues. Trimming removed 1 base from V and 3 bases from J, with 12 bases in between. In DNA form, the CDR3 reads TGTGCCAGCAGCCAATTTGAAGGGCGGGACACTGAAGCTTTCTTT. Protein: CASSQFEGRDTEAFF. Drawing the rest from reference TRBV16 and TRBJ1-1, the complete variable domain is GEEVAQTPKHLVRGEGQKAKLYCAPIKGHSYVFWYQQVLKNEFKFLISFQNENVFDETGMPKERFSAKCLPNSPCSLEIQATKLEDSAVYFCASSQFEGRDTEAFFGQGTRLTVV.